Below are 16 T cell receptor beta chains sequenced from a single sample in a study of blood T cell repertoires in COVID-19. TCRdb's copy holds only in-frame clones and misses some; the assay was immunoSEQ multiplex PCR. The data show fewer than 250,000 clones, over 80% seen once. Material for sequencing was PBMCs or T cells enriched from blood (not recorded which). These receptors were collected from a young woman with acute COVID-19.

The CDR3: CASRSGASTDTQYF. In DNA, the CDR3 is TGTGCCAGCAGGTCTGGGGCTAGCACAGATACGCAGTATTTT. The chain combines TRBV7-9 with TRBJ2-3, with TRBD1 as a possible D gene (5 bases). This CDR3 has 14 residues. Germline V gene lookup returns CDR1 SEHNR and CDR2 FQNEAQ (reference sequence). Between the trimmed V and J ends, which lost 6 bases and 0 bases, there was a span of 10 bases. Looking up the rest from reference TRBV7-9 and TRBJ2-3 gives the full variable domain: DTGVSQNPRHKITKRGQNVTFRCDPISEHNRLYWYRQTLGQGPEFLTYFQNEAQLEKSRLLSDRFSAERPKGSFSTLEIQRTEQGDSAMYLCASRSGASTDTQYFGPGTRLTVL.

The chain couples TRBV4-1 to TRBJ2-7, with 7 bases lining up with TRBD1. CDR3 size: 15 residues. CDR1 and CDR2 from the germline V gene are MGHRA and YSYEKL. Unmatched junction bases numbered 6, after V lost 3 bases and J lost 1 base. CDR3 nucleotides: TGCGCCAGCAGCCACGGGACAGTGGTTTCCTACGAGCAGTACTTC. Protein: CASSHGTVVSYEQYF.

V gene TRBV5-6 combines with J gene TRBJ1-5; a weak D match, TRBD1 (5 bases). Germline CDR1 SGHDT, CDR2 YYEEEE. The CDR3 is 18 residues long. V was shortened by 0 bases and J by 0 bases, with 16 bases between the two germline ends. The CDR3 DNA reads TGTGCCAGCAGCTTGGCGGCGGCGGGACCTTATAGCAATCAGCCCCAGCATTTT. Protein product: CASSLAAAGPYSNQPQHF. Looking up the rest from reference TRBV5-6 and TRBJ1-5 gives the full variable domain: DAGVTQSPTHLIKTRGQQVTLRCSPKSGHDTVSWYQQALGQGPQFIFQYYEEEERQRGNFPDRFSGHQFPNYSSELNVNALLLGDSALYLCASSLAAAGPYSNQPQHFGDGTRLSIL.

The chain joins TRBV6-5 to TRBJ2-7, with a weak D call TRBD1 (5 bases). The V and J ends lost 4 bases and 2 bases respectively, with 15 bases between them. The CDR3 extends over 15 amino acids. Germline CDR1 and CDR2: MNHEY and SVGAGI. CDR3 nucleotides: TGTGCCAGCAGTTCCGCACAGGATCGCGCCTACGAGCAGTACTTC. This translates into CASSSAQDRAYEQYF.

This clone turned up a few times. This chain connects TRBV9 to TRBJ1-5; D not certain. The V gene lost 4 bases and the J gene lost 0 bases, with 11 bases spanning the gap. The CDR3 covers 15 residues. Germline V gene lookup returns CDR1 SGDLS and CDR2 YYNGEE. The CDR3 nucleotides are TGTGCCAGCAGCCTTTCAGGAAATAGCAATCAGCCCCAGCATTTT. It is translated as CASSLSGNSNQPQHF. The full variable domain, completed using reference TRBV9 and TRBJ1-5, is DSGVTQTPKHLITATGQRVTLRCSPRSGDLSVYWYQQSLDQGLQFLIQYYNGEERAKGNILERFSAQQFPDLHSELNLSSLELGDSALYFCASSLSGNSNQPQHFGDGTRLSIL.

V is TRBV4-3 and J is TRBJ1-5; D perhaps matches TRBD1 (5 bases). Per germline, CDR1 LGHNA and CDR2 YSLEER. Trimming removed 1 base at V and 3 bases at J, with 10 bases between. The CDR3 runs to 15 residues. This CDR3 is CASSQVRGPNQPQHF. As DNA, the CDR3 is TGCGCCAGCAGCCAAGTGCGGGGACCCAATCAGCCCCAGCATTTT.

The V call is TRBV10-3, the J call TRBJ2-3, with D unresolved. The length of the CDR3 is 13 residues. V shed 3 bases and J shed 0 bases, with 4 bases lying between them. Germline loops: CDR1 ENHRY, CDR2 SYGVKD. CDR3 loop: CAISDPSTDTQYF. The CDR3 DNA follows: TGTGCCATCAGTGATCCGAGCACAGATACGCAGTATTTT.

J is TRBJ1-2 and V is TRBV19, with TRBD1 as a possible D gene (6 bases). The CDR3 is 15 residues long. The germline V and J ends were trimmed by 5 bases and 6 bases, with 19 bases remaining between them. CDR1 and CDR2 (germline): LNHDA, SQIVND (reference sequence). As DNA, the CDR3 is TGTGCCAGTAGTTCTAGGGGTTACAGGGCCGATGGCTACACCTTC. Translating it yields CASSSRGYRADGYTF.

The chain's CDR3 is CASSQEITDGYTF. The DNA for the CDR3 is TGTGCCAGCAGCCAAGAAATCACGGATGGCTACACCTTC. V usage is TRBV14 and J usage is TRBJ1-2, with D uncertain. Germline V gives CDR1 SGHDN, CDR2 FVKESK. The CDR3 runs to 13 residues. V was shortened by 0 bases and J by 6 bases, with 8 bases between the two germline ends.

The CDR3 region has the DNA TGTGCCAGCGGGATGGGGGGGGTCGAGACCCAGTACTTC. Its protein is CASGMGGVETQYF. The V call is TRBV12-3 or TRBV12-4, the J call TRBJ2-5; 7 positions agree with TRBD2. V gave up 8 bases and J gave up 5 bases; unmatched junction bases: 8. This CDR3 comprises 13 residues.

The chain links TRBV27 to TRBJ2-6, with a possible D match to TRBD2 (5 bases). CDR3 length: 20 amino acids. Germline V gene data show CDR1 as MNHEY and CDR2 as SMNVEV (reference sequence). Deletions cut 5 bases from V and 0 bases from J, with 23 bases between. The CDR3 region has the DNA TGTGCCAGCAGTCCTCCCTTGTTGGAGGCCCACCCCTCTGGGGCCAACGTCCTGACTTTC. It specifies CASSPPLLEAHPSGANVLTF.

The CDR3 protein is CASSQPGQGYNSYNSPLHF. The DNA for the CDR3 is TGCGCCAGCAGCCAACCGGGACAGGGATATAACTCCTATAATTCACCCCTCCACTTT. The J gene is TRBJ1-6, the V gene TRBV4-1, with 9 bases matching TRBD1. The trim removed 2 bases at V and 0 bases at J, leaving 8 bases unmatched. The germline V gene encodes CDR1 MGHRA and CDR2 YSYEKL. The CDR3 contains 19 residues.

The rearrangement links TRBV2 to TRBJ1-5; D is possibly TRBD1 (5 bases). V was clipped by 1 base and J by 0 bases, with 16 bases between them. CDR3 length: 18 amino acids. The germline V gene has CDR1 SNHLY and CDR2 FYNNEI. CDR3 sequence: CASSEGQGAGFSNQPQHF. CDR3 sequence (DNA): TGTGCCAGCAGTGAAGGCCAAGGGGCAGGGTTTAGCAATCAGCCCCAGCATTTT. The full variable domain, rest sourced from reference TRBV2 and TRBJ1-5, is EPEVTQTPSHQVTQMGQEVILRCVPISNHLYFYWYRQILGQKVEFLVSFYNNEISEKSEIFDDQFSVERPDGSNFTLKIRSTKLEDSAMYFCASSEGQGAGFSNQPQHFGDGTRLSIL.

The rearrangement joins TRBV6-6 to TRBJ1-2; TRBD1 agrees at 7 bases. The CDR3 sequence is 13 residues long. Unmatched junction bases numbered 8, after V lost 5 bases and J lost 8 bases. The germline V gene has CDR1 MNHNY and CDR2 SVGAGI (reference sequence). The CDR3 protein is CASSPDRMGGYTF. CDR3 nucleotide sequence: TGTGCCAGCAGTCCGGACAGGATGGGGGGCTACACCTTC.

The chain carries TRBV10-3 and TRBJ2-1, with unresolved D. CDR3 size: 15 residues. The V gene lost 2 bases and the J gene lost 0 bases, with 8 bases spanning the gap. Germline V gives CDR1 ENHRY, CDR2 SYGVKD. This chain's CDR3 is CAISERSSSYNEQFF. As DNA, the CDR3 is TGTGCCATCAGTGAGCGATCGAGCTCCTACAATGAGCAGTTCTTC.

V gene TRBV28 combines with J gene TRBJ1-6; D is possibly TRBD1 (6 bases). The CDR3 has 13 amino acids. CDR1 MDHEN and CDR2 SYDVKM come from the germline V gene. The germline V and J ends were trimmed by 9 bases and 7 bases, with 13 bases remaining between them. The CDR3 DNA sequence: TGTGCCAGTCTCAGGGGCCGGAATTCACCCCTCCACTTT. This translates into CASLRGRNSPLHF.